This entry concerns a single TCR beta chain. These data originate in a study of blood T cell repertoires in COVID-19. As for the study in general: Sites in the United States, Italy and Spain provided acute and convalescent COVID-19 samples.

V gave up 7 bases and J gave up 7 bases; unmatched junction bases: 4. The CDR3 sequence is 11 residues long. The germline V gene encodes CDR1 SQVTM and CDR2 ANQGSEA. Method: immunoSEQ multiplex PCR; TCRdb's copy keeps in-frame clones and lacks some. The sample has roughly 110,000 clones, 76% seen once. The sequenced sample was peripheral blood. The receptor was isolated from a man older than 75 with COVID-19, enrolled during active disease. This chain joins TRBV29-1 and TRBJ1-1; TRBD1 aligns across 9 bases. The CDR3 sequence is CSGDRGVEAFF. CDR3 nucleotides: TGCAGCGGTGACAGGGGGGTTGAAGCTTTCTTT.